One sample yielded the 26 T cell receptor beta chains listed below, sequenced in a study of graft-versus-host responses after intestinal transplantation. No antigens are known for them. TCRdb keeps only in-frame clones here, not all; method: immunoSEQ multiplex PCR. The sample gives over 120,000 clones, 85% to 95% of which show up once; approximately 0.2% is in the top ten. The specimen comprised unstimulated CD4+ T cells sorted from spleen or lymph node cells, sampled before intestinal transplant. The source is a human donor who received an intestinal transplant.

CDR3 in amino acids: CASGETGTNYGYTF. CDR3 in DNA: TGTGCCAGCGGAGAGACAGGGACCAACTATGGCTACACCTTC. The genes are TRBV2 and TRBJ1-2; 7 nucleotides line up with TRBD1. Germline assignment: CDR1 SNHLY and CDR2 FYNNEI. CDR3 length: 14 amino acids. V lost 8 bases, J lost 2 bases, and 8 bases stayed unmatched.

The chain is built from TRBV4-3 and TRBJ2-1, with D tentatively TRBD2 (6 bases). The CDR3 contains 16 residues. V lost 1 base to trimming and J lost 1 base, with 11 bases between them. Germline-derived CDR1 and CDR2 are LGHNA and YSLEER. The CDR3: CASSQAGVGSYNEQFF. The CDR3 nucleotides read TGCGCCAGCAGCCAAGCGGGAGTAGGGTCCTACAATGAGCAGTTCTTC.

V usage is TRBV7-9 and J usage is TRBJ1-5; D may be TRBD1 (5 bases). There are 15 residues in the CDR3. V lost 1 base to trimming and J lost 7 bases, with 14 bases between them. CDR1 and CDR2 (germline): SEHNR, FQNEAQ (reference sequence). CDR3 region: CASSLGGTSGQPQHF. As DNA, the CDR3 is TGTGCCAGCAGCTTAGGGGGGACCTCGGGCCAGCCCCAGCATTTT.

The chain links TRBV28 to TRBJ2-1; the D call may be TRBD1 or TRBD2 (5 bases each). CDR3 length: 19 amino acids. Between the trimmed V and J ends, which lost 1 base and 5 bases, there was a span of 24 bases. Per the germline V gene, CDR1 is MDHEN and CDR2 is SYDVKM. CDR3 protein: CASSLYGREAGLADNEQFF. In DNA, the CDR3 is TGTGCCAGCAGTTTATATGGCAGGGAAGCTGGTCTAGCTGACAATGAGCAGTTCTTC.

CDR3 nucleotide sequence: TGCGCCAGCAGCTTGGCTGTGGGAGGGCCGACAGATACGCAGTATTTT. It codes for CASSLAVGGPTDTQYF. This chain connects TRBV5-1 to TRBJ2-3; TRBD2 matches 7 bases. Unmatched junction bases numbered 7, after V lost 0 bases and J lost 3 bases. The germline V gene encodes CDR1 SGHRS and CDR2 YFSETQ. The CDR3 covers 16 residues.

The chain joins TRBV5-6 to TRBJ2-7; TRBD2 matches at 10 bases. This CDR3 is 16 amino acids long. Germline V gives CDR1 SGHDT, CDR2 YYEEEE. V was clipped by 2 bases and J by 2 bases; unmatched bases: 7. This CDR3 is CASSFTGTSEAYEQYF. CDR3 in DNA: TGTGCCAGCAGCTTTACCGGGACTAGCGAAGCCTACGAGCAGTACTTC.

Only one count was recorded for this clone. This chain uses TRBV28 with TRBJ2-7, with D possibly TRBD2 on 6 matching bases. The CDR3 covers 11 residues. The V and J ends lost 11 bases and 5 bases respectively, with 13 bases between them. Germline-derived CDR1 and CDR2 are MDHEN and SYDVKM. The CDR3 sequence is CALMGGNEQYF. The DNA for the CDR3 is TGTGCCCTCATGGGGGGTAACGAGCAGTACTTC.

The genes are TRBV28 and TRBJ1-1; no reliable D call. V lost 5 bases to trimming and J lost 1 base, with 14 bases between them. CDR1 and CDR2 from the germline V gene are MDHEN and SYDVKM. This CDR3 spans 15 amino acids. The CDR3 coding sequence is TGTGCCAGCAGTCCTCGGGCCCGAGGGAACACTGAAGCTTTCTTT. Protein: CASSPRARGNTEAFF.

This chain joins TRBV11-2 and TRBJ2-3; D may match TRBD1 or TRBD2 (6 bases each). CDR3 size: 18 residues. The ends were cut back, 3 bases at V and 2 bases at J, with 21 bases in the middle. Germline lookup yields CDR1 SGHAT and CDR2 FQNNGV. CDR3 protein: CASSLLQGLAAPTDTQYF. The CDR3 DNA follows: TGTGCCAGCAGCTTGTTACAGGGCTTAGCGGCCCCCACAGATACGCAGTATTTT.

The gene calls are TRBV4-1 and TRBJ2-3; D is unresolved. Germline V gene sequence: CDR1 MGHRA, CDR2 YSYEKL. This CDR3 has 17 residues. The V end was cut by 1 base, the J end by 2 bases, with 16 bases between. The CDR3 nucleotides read TGCGCCAGCAGCCAAGCCCCAGGCGGAACTAACACAGATACGCAGTATTTT. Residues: CASSQAPGGTNTDTQYF.

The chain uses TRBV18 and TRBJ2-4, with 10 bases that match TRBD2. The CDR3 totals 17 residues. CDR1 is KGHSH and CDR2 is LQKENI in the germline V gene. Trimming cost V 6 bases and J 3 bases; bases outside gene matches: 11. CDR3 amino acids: CASSPTVTSGIKNIQYF. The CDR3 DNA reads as TGTGCCAGCTCCCCTACCGTTACTAGCGGGATCAAAAACATTCAGTACTTC.

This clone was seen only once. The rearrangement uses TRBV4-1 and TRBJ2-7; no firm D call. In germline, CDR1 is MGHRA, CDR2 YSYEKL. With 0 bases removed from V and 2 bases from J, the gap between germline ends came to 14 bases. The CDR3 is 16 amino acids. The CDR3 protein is CASSQESIGRTYEQYF. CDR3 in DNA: TGCGCCAGCAGCCAAGAGTCAATAGGTCGTACCTACGAGCAGTACTTC.

Here the CDR3 DNA reads TGTGCCAGCAGCTTGCTCACGCGGCTGGGCTCCTACAATGAGCAGTTCTTC. It yields the protein CASSLLTRLGSYNEQFF. This chain links TRBV5-6 with TRBJ2-1, with D unclear. This CDR3 has 17 amino acids. Germline V gives CDR1 SGHDT, CDR2 YYEEEE. V gave up 1 base and J gave up 0 bases, with 14 bases separating them.

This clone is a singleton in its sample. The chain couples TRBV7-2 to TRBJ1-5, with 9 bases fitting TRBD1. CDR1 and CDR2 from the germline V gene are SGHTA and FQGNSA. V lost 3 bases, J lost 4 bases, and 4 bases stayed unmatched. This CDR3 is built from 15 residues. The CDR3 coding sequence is TGTGCCAGCAGCTTTAGGACAGGGGTAAATCAGCCCCAGCATTTT. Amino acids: CASSFRTGVNQPQHF.

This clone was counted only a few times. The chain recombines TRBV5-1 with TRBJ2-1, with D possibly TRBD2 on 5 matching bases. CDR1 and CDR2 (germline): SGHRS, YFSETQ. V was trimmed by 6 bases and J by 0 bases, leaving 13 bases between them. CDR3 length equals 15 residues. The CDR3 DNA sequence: TGCGCCAGCACCCGCCAGCGGAGCTCCTACAATGAGCAGTTCTTC. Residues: CASTRQRSSYNEQFF.

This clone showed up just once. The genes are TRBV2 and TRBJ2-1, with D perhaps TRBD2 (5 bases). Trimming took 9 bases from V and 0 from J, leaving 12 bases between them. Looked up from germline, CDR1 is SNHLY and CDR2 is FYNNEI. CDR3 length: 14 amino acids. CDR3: CARGSGSSYNEQFF. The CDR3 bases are TGTGCCAGAGGGAGCGGTAGCTCCTACAATGAGCAGTTCTTC. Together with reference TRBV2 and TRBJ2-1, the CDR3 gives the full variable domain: EPEVTQTPSHQVTQMGQEVILRCVPISNHLYFYWYRQILGQKVEFLVSFYNNEISEKSEIFDDQFSVERPDGSNFTLKIRSTKLEDSAMYFCARGSGSSYNEQFFGPGTRLTVL.

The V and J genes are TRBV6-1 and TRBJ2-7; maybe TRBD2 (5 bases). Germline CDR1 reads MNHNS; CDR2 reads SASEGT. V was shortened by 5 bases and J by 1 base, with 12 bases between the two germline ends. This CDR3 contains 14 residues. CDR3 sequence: CASSSGMSSYEQYF. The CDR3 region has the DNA TGTGCCAGCAGTTCCGGGATGTCGTCCTACGAGCAGTACTTC.

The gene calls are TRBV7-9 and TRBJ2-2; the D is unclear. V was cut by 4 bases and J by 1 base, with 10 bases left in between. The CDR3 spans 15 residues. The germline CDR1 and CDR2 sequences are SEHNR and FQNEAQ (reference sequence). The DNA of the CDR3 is TGTGCCAGCAGCTCCCCTCAGAGGAACACCGGGGAGCTGTTTTTT. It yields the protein CASSSPQRNTGELFF.

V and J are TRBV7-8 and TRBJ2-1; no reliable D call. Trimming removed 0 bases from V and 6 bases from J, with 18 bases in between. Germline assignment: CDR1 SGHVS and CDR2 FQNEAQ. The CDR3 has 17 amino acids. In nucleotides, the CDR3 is TGTGCCAGCAGCTTAGCGCTAAACCCCACTGGGCGCAATGAGCAGTTCTTC. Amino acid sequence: CASSLALNPTGRNEQFF.

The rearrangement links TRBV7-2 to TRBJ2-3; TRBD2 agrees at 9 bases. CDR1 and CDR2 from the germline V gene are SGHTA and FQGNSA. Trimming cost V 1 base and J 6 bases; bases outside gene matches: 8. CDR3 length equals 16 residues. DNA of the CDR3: TGTGCCAGCAGCTTAGTCCTTAGCGGGAGTGGGGATACGCAGTATTTT. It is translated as CASSLVLSGSGDTQYF.

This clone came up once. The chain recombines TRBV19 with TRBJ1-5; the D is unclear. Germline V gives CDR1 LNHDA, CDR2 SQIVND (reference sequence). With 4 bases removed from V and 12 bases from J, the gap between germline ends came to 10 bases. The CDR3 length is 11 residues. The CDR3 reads CASSNLGGQHF. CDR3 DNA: TGTGCCAGTAGTAACCTGGGTGGCCAGCATTTT.

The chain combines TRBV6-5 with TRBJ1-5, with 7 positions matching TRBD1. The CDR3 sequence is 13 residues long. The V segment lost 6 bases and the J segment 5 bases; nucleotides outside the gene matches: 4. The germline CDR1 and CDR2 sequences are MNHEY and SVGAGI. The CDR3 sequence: CASRTGYDQPQHF. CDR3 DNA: TGTGCCAGCAGGACAGGGTACGATCAGCCCCAGCATTTT.

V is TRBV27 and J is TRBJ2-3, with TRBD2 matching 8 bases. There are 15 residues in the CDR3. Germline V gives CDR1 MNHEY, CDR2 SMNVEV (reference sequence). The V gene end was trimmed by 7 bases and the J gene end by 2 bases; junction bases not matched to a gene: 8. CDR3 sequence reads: CASTEIAGSTDTQYF. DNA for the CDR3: TGTGCCAGCACCGAAATAGCGGGATCCACAGATACGCAGTATTTT.

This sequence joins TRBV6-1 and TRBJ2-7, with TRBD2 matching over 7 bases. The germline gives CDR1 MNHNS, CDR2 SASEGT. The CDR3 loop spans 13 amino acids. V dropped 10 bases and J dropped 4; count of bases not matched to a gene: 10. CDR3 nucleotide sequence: TGTGCCATCAGAGAGGGAGGGAGATACGAGCAGTACTTC. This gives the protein CAIREGGRYEQYF.

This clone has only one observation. CDR3: CASSPLLDSNTEAFF. In nucleotides, the CDR3 is TGTGCCAGCTCACCACTTTTGGACAGCAACACTGAAGCTTTCTTT. This chain links TRBV18 with TRBJ1-1; D perhaps matches TRBD1 (6 bases). The CDR3 has 15 amino acids. CDR1 and CDR2 from the germline V gene are KGHSH and LQKENI. V was shortened by 1 base and J by 2 bases, with 11 bases between the two germline ends.

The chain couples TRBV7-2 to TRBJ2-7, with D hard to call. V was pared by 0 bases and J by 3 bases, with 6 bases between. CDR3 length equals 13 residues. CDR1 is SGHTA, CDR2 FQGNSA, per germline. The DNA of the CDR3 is TGTGCCAGCAGCTTAGCTCCGGACTACGAGCAGTACTTC. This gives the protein CASSLAPDYEQYF.